One sample yielded the 31 T cell receptor beta chains listed below, sequenced in a study of radiation and T cells in renal cell carcinoma (dated by TCRdb to the early 2020s). Library construction relied on the immunoSEQ multiplex PCR assay. Sourced from immuneACCESS, this table was stored by TCRdb with only in-frame sequences that have V and J called. A share of the clones is absent; for the studies checked, an unresolved V gene accounts for under half, and the remainder has no known explanation. A total of 25,000 to 30,000 clones appear in this sample, about 85% of them only once. Jointly, the top ten make up approximately 30% of the sample. The sample's time point label is to be understood as: blood 2 weeks post-SBRT. The treatment or condition label, as the study defines it: 15 Gy SBRT to primary tumor, nephrectomy 4 weeks later. The sequences come from blood, collected from a patient whose treatment included radiotherapy and nephrectomy. The source of these receptors is a man aged 60 to 69 with renal cell carcinoma.

V is TRBV11-2 and J is TRBJ2-3, with D possibly being TRBD1 (5 bases). Germline CDR1 reads SGHAT; CDR2 reads FQNNGV. The CDR3 is 15 amino acids. Trimming cost V 5 bases and J 2 bases, with 14 bases left between them. Written as DNA, the CDR3 is TGTGCCAGCAGCCCAGACGGACAAGTCACAGATACGCAGTATTTT. Residues: CASSPDGQVTDTQYF.

The chain combines TRBV6-5 with TRBJ2-7; maybe TRBD2 (5 bases). CDR3 length: 15 residues. Germline V lookup: CDR1 MNHEY, CDR2 SVGAGI. The V gene lost 0 bases and the J gene lost 4 bases, with 13 bases spanning the gap. CDR3 bases: TGTGCCAGCAGTTACTCTCGCGGAGGTTTGTACGAGCAGTACTTC. It encodes CASSYSRGGLYEQYF.

J is TRBJ1-1 and V is TRBV29-1; 8 bases are a match to TRBD1. This CDR3 spans 14 amino acids. V was pared by 3 bases and J by 1 base, with 4 bases of the junction left unmatched. Per germline, CDR1 SQVTM and CDR2 ANQGSEA. CDR3 in amino acids: CSVDLQGANTEAFF. The CDR3 bases are TGCAGCGTTGATCTGCAGGGGGCGAACACTGAAGCTTTCTTT.

The gene calls are TRBV27 and TRBJ1-2, with D possibly being TRBD1 (6 bases). Trimming cost V 5 bases and J 7 bases, with 11 bases left between them. CDR1 and CDR2 (germline): MNHEY, SMNVEV (reference sequence). The CDR3 contains 12 residues. CDR3 in DNA: TGTGCCAGCAGTACCTCAGGGGTTGGCTACACCTTC. Translation: CASSTSGVGYTF.

This sequence joins TRBV12-5 and TRBJ2-7; tentative D call: TRBD1 (7 bases). With 6 bases removed from V and 4 bases from J, the gap between germline ends came to 13 bases. The CDR3 length is 13 residues. Germline loops: CDR1 LGHNT, CDR2 FRNRAP. The CDR3 region is CASGPTGRYEQYF. Here the CDR3 DNA reads TGTGCTAGTGGCCCGACAGGGAGGTACGAGCAGTACTTC.

The chain couples TRBV5-1 to TRBJ1-1; a possible D gene is TRBD1 (5 bases). Germline assignment: CDR1 SGHRS and CDR2 YFSETQ. Deletions cut 4 bases from V and 3 bases from J, with 16 bases between. The CDR3 runs 15 residues. This chain's CDR3 is CASSEPSGRYTEAFF. CDR3 nucleotide sequence: TGCGCCAGCAGCGAGCCCTCGGGACGTTACACTGAAGCTTTCTTT.

This clone was seen only once. J is TRBJ2-3 and V is TRBV5-1; D might be TRBD1 or TRBD2, each matching 5 bases. Germline-derived CDR1 and CDR2 are SGHRS and YFSETQ. Trimming cost V 7 bases and J 2 bases, with 11 bases left between them. CDR3 length: 13 amino acids. CDR3 region: CASGREPTDTQYF. The CDR3 bases are TGCGCCAGCGGCAGGGAGCCCACAGATACGCAGTATTTT.

The sample holds a few counts of this clone. CDR3 region: CASSMLAGVGWRTDTQYF. In DNA form, the CDR3 reads TGTGCCAGTAGTATGCTGGCGGGAGTAGGATGGAGGACAGATACGCAGTATTTT. This sequence joins TRBV19 and TRBJ2-3; 7 bases align to TRBD2. Trimming at V came to 3 bases and at J to 3 bases, leaving 15 bases not matched to a gene. Germline CDR1 LNHDA, CDR2 SQIVND (reference sequence). This CDR3 contains 18 residues.

The V and J genes are TRBV5-6 and TRBJ2-7, with D hard to call. CDR1 and CDR2 (germline): SGHDT, YYEEEE. V lost 4 bases and J lost 4, with 12 bases in between. The CDR3 sequence is 13 residues long. CDR3 in amino acids: CASSTPFGYEQYF. The CDR3 DNA follows: TGTGCCAGCAGCACCCCATTCGGATACGAGCAGTACTTC.

This clone was observed a handful of times. This rearrangement joins TRBV7-9 to TRBJ2-5; unclear D gene. Germline CDR1 is SEHNR and CDR2 is FQNEAQ (reference sequence). Trimming removed 5 bases at V and 2 bases at J, with 3 bases between. The length of the CDR3 is 11 residues. As DNA, the CDR3 is TGTGCCAGCAGCAATCAAGAGACCCAGTACTTC. Translating it yields CASSNQETQYF.

This chain links TRBV19 with TRBJ2-1; unclear D gene. Germline loops: CDR1 LNHDA, CDR2 SQIVND (reference sequence). Trimming pared 7 bases from V and 5 bases from J, leaving 12 bases between. There are 13 residues in the CDR3. The CDR3 is CASKRLTHNEQFF. For the CDR3, the DNA is TGTGCCAGTAAGAGACTCACCCACAATGAGCAGTTCTTC.

The V gene is TRBV19, the J gene TRBJ2-7; D uncertain. Germline loops: CDR1 LNHDA, CDR2 SQIVND (reference sequence). The CDR3 is made up of 13 amino acids. Trimming shortened V by 4 bases and J by 5 bases, and 12 bases separated the two germline ends. CDR3 sequence: CASSTRDKDEQYF. The CDR3 DNA reads TGTGCCAGTAGTACCCGCGACAAGGACGAGCAGTACTTC.

This clone was recorded a few times. The chain links TRBV5-6 to TRBJ1-5; perhaps TRBD1 as D (5 bases). This CDR3 spans 15 amino acids. Germline V CDR1 and CDR2: SGHDT, YYEEEE. Between the trimmed V and J ends, which lost 4 bases and 5 bases, there was a span of 16 bases. CDR3 sequence: CASSRAGRVDQPQHF. DNA of the CDR3: TGTGCCAGCAGCCGGGCCGGCAGGGTCGATCAGCCCCAGCATTTT.

V and J are TRBV7-2 and TRBJ2-4, with 11 bases identical to TRBD2. Germline CDR1 is SGHTA and CDR2 is FQGNSA. The CDR3 extends over 17 amino acids. J was trimmed by 3 bases and V by 3 bases; bases with no gene match: 7. CDR3 bases: TGTGCCAGCAGCTTCCTCCTAGCGGGAGGTATCAAAAACATTCAGTACTTC. Translation gives CASSFLLAGGIKNIQYF.

This sequence joins TRBV15 and TRBJ1-4, with TRBD1 as a possible D gene (5 bases). Trimming cost V 0 bases and J 7 bases, with 15 bases left between them. Germline CDR1 and CDR2: LNHNV and YYDKDF (reference sequence). This CDR3 comprises 16 residues. The CDR3 region has the DNA TGTGCCACCAGCAGAGACAGGGAGGTGGTGGGTGAAAAACTGTTTTTT. Amino acids: CATSRDREVVGEKLFF.

This clone has only a few counts. V is TRBV4-2 and J is TRBJ1-4, with D hard to call. Trimming removed 0 bases at V and 7 bases at J, with 9 bases between. Germline-derived CDR1 and CDR2 are LGHNA and YNFKEQ. This CDR3 has 14 amino acids. This CDR3 is CASSQDQGPEKLFF. The CDR3 DNA reads TGTGCCAGCAGCCAAGATCAAGGACCTGAAAAACTGTTTTTT.

The genes are TRBV9 and TRBJ2-5, with D unresolved. Germline CDR1 SGDLS, CDR2 YYNGEE. The CDR3 is made up of 13 amino acids. Trimming removed 1 base from V and 4 bases from J, with 8 bases in between. CDR3 nucleotides: TGTGCCAGCAGCGTATCCTTATTAGAGACCCAGTACTTC. It is translated as CASSVSLLETQYF.

This chain joins TRBV2 and TRBJ2-2; D may be TRBD1 (5 bases). CDR1 is SNHLY, CDR2 FYNNEI, per germline. V was cut by 7 bases and J by 3 bases, with 12 bases left in between. The CDR3 is 14 residues long. CDR3 amino acids: CASNPSGYTGELFF. The CDR3, as DNA: TGTGCCAGCAATCCTTCAGGGTACACCGGGGAGCTGTTTTTT.

The chain carries TRBV6-1 and TRBJ2-7; D ambiguous. The CDR3 has 15 amino acids. The ends were cut back, 6 bases at V and 1 base at J, with 16 bases in the middle. The V gene's germline CDR1 is MNHNS and CDR2 SASEGT. The CDR3 reads CASSNPRVLSYEQYF. In DNA form, the CDR3 reads TGTGCCAGCAGCAACCCCCGGGTCCTTTCCTACGAGCAGTACTTC.

A word on this clone: Germline is not matched at one junction end, which may reflect a read error. The chain is built from TRBV7-2 and TRBJ2-5, with a possible D match to TRBD1 (5 bases). The germline CDR1 and CDR2 sequences are SGHTA and FQGNSA. This CDR3 contains 13 residues. Written as DNA, the CDR3 is TGTGCTAGCAGCTTAGTGCAGGGAGAGACCCAGTACTTC. It encodes CASSLVQGETQYF.

The chain recombines TRBV5-1 with TRBJ2-3; a possible D gene is TRBD2 (6 bases). CDR3 length: 14 residues. Germline assignment: CDR1 SGHRS and CDR2 YFSETQ. V was clipped by 4 bases and J by 4 bases, with 13 bases between them. This chain's CDR3 is CASSQTSTADTQYF. DNA for the CDR3: TGCGCCAGCAGCCAGACTAGTACGGCAGATACGCAGTATTTT.

This clone came up a few times. The V and J genes are TRBV20-1 and TRBJ2-4; 9 nucleotides agree with TRBD1. Germline trimming cut 8 bases from V and 5 bases from J; bases unmatched to any gene: 1. Germline values: CDR1 DFQATT, CDR2 SNEGSKA (reference sequence). The CDR3 consists of 11 residues. The CDR3: CSWDRENIQYF. The CDR3 DNA reads TGCAGTTGGGACAGGGAAAACATTCAGTACTTC.

The V call is TRBV7-9, the J call TRBJ1-1; D may be TRBD1 (6 bases). The CDR3 has 14 amino acids. Deletions cut 5 bases from V and 1 base from J, with 11 bases between. The V gene's germline CDR1 is SEHNR and CDR2 FQNEAQ (reference sequence). CDR3 protein: CASSPQQGNTEAFF. The DNA for the CDR3 is TGTGCCAGCAGCCCTCAACAGGGGAACACTGAAGCTTTCTTT.

The chain is built from TRBV10-1 and TRBJ1-4, with TRBD1 matching over 7 bases. The CDR3 has 13 amino acids. The V segment lost 4 bases and the J segment 8 bases; nucleotides outside the gene matches: 4. Germline-derived CDR1 and CDR2 are WNHNN and SYGVQD (reference sequence). In DNA, the CDR3 is TGCGCCAGCAGTGTGGAACAGGGGGAAAAACTGTTTTTT. Residues: CASSVEQGEKLFF.

The chain combines TRBV29-1 with TRBJ2-1; no definite D call. Germline lookup yields CDR1 SQVTM and CDR2 ANQGSEA. V was trimmed by 7 bases and J by 6 bases, leaving 10 bases between them. The CDR3 sequence is 11 residues long. The CDR3 sequence: CSGARGNEQFF. CDR3 bases: TGCAGCGGGGCAAGAGGCAATGAGCAGTTCTTC.

This clone was seen only once. The chain employs TRBV30 and TRBJ2-7; either TRBD1 or TRBD2 may supply D (5 bases each). The germline CDR1 and CDR2 sequences are GTSNPN and SVGIG (reference sequence). The V gene lost 1 base and the J gene lost 2 bases, with 18 bases spanning the gap. The CDR3 contains 16 residues. The CDR3 DNA reads TGTGCCTGGAGTGCCCCGACCCGGGGCTCGGCCTACGAGCAGTACTTC. This translates into CAWSAPTRGSAYEQYF.

The chain uses TRBV14 and TRBJ2-3; 8 bases map to TRBD1. The CDR3 length is 16 residues. Trimming at V came to 2 bases and at J to 2 bases, leaving 6 bases not matched to a gene. Looked up from germline, CDR1 is SGHDN and CDR2 is FVKESK. The CDR3 region has the DNA TGTGCCAGCAGCCAAACCGACAGGGGTGACACAGATACGCAGTATTTT. Protein: CASSQTDRGDTDTQYF.

The chain uses TRBV11-2 and TRBJ2-2; D is perhaps TRBD1 (6 bases). Germline CDR1 and CDR2: SGHAT and FQNNGV. Trimming shortened V by 3 bases and J by 7 bases, and 15 bases separated the two germline ends. The CDR3 is 15 residues long. CDR3 residues: CASSFVWGQVGELFF. CDR3 bases: TGTGCCAGCAGCTTCGTGTGGGGGCAAGTCGGGGAGCTGTTTTTT.

The chain uses TRBV7-2 and TRBJ2-4; tentative D call: TRBD1 (5 bases). The CDR3 is 17 residues long. Germline values: CDR1 SGHTA, CDR2 FQGNSA. V was pared by 0 bases and J by 0 bases, with 12 bases between. CDR3: CASSLAGTGIAKNIQYF. The DNA for the CDR3 is TGTGCCAGCAGCTTAGCGGGTACAGGTATAGCCAAAAACATTCAGTACTTC.

CDR3 bases: TGTGCCAGCAGCTCTACTCCCGAACCGAGGCCCGGGGAGCTGTTTTTT. Translation: CASSSTPEPRPGELFF. The chain employs TRBV5-5 and TRBJ2-2, with D unclear. The CDR3 is made up of 16 amino acids. The germline V and J ends were trimmed by 3 bases and 6 bases, with 18 bases remaining between them. Germline CDR1 SGHKS, CDR2 YYEKEE (reference sequence).

This clone was detected only once. This chain joins TRBV15 and TRBJ2-5; D possibly corresponds to TRBD2 (6 bases). The germline V and J ends were trimmed by 5 bases and 4 bases, with 23 bases remaining between them. CDR1 and CDR2 from the germline V gene are LNHNV and YYDKDF (reference sequence). The CDR3 totals 17 residues. This CDR3 reads CATSPSNPSAAGETQYF. The CDR3 region has the DNA TGTGCCACCAGCCCCTCGAATCCTAGCGCCGCGGGAGAGACCCAGTACTTC.